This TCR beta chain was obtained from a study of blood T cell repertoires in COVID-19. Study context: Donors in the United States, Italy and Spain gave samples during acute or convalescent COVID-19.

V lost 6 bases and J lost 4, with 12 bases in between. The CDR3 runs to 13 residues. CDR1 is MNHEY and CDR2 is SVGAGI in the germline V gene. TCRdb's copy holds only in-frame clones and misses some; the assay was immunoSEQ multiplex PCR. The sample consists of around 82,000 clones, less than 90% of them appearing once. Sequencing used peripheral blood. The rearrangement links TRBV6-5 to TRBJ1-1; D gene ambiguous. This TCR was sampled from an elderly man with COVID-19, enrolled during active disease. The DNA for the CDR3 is TGTGCCAGCAGCGCGGGTCGGGGCACTGAAGCTTTCTTT. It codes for CASSAGRGTEAFF.